The present TCR beta chain was sequenced within a study of Ad26.COV2.S vaccination and SARS-CoV-2 variants. Treatment given: roughly 20 received Ad26.COV2.S at low or high dose, single or two shots; about 5 received placebo; per-sample allocation not given. Material that was analyzed had been drawn on day 63 after the first vaccine or placebo injection. This clone came up a few times. Its antigen is not identified. Germline-derived CDR1 and CDR2 are MDHEN and SYDVKM. This CDR3 contains 15 residues. Deletions cut 2 bases from V and 7 bases from J, with 15 bases between. The study's findings and limits: Vaccinees displayed broader spike-specific TCR repertoires than placebo recipients. It is possible that the TCR breadth and depth analyses underestimated the total T cell responses.

The method was immunoSEQ multiplex PCR; TCRdb's version includes in-frame clones alone and lacks a portion of them. The sample records roughly 420,000 clones, around 87% being singletons. The material was peripheral blood, obtained in a trial of Ad26.COV2.S vaccine versus placebo. The receptor was isolated from a person aged 18 to 59 who received the Ad26.COV2.S COVID-19 vaccine or a placebo. This chain links TRBV28 with TRBJ1-5; D remains ambiguous. The CDR3 region is CASSLEPGPWQPQHF. CDR3 in DNA: TGTGCCAGCAGTTTAGAACCTGGACCTTGGCAGCCCCAGCATTTT.